This TCR beta chain derives from a study of T cells and copy number aberrations in small-cell lung cancer (dated by TCRdb to the early 2020s). About the full investigation: Whole-exome sequencing of the same tumor regions was paired with TCR repertoire sequencing so that T cell metrics could be related to mutations and copy number aberrations. Tumor TCR data were available for roughly 17 patients, and some 13 patients had TCR data from both tumor and normal tissue.

On this clone: Its antigen is currently not known. Nothing much larger sits one base from this clone, and base qualities are not available.

CDR3 length: 10 amino acids, cysteine to phenylalanine. Just CDR3 DNA is preserved here, 30 bases in frame from base 1. Trimming at the junction amounts to 7 bases on V and 3 bases on J, and the germline ends lie 2 bases apart. General findings and caveats noted by the study authors: All specimens were formalin-fixed paraffin-embedded tissue, which is known to introduce sequencing artifacts. The study was limited by a small sample size because surgical resection is uncommon in small-cell lung cancer, and validation of the findings is required. Tumors had lower T-cell density, richness and clonality than adjacent lung tissue, but the difference in density was not significant.

The immunoSEQ hsTCRB Kit was used with multiplexed V- and J-gene primers to amplify TCR-beta CDR3 regions from genomic DNA. Unique DNA barcodes were added in a second PCR, and the samples were pooled together with one negative control and one positive control. An Illumina MiSeq running a 150-cycle paired-end protocol was used to sequence the pooled TCR-beta libraries. Per the authors' processing: Raw sequencing data were processed by Adaptive Biotechnologies into a report containing normalized, annotated TCR-beta repertoires. T-cell density was calculated by normalizing TCR-beta templates to usable DNA, with usable DNA estimated through amplification of housekeeping genes. Clonality was defined as 1 minus Pielou's evenness, while richness was a count of unique rearrangements. The immuneACCESS repertoire file appears here via TCRdb, limited to in-frame rearrangements. These files lack a portion of the clones; in checked studies, under half of the deficit traces to unresolved V genes, and the cause of the others is not known. The DNA was the basis for D and trimming; V, J and clone size are from that table. Within this sample are approximately 6,600 clones, with around 76% of them counted one time only. Together, the top ten hold approximately 9.4% of the sample.

Patients with limited-stage small-cell lung cancer who underwent surgical resection in Hangzhou, China, between 2008 and 2020 were included as donors. All donors were treated with upfront surgery without preoperative chemotherapy or radiotherapy, and immunotherapy was not given to any donor before or after surgery. All 20 or so patients in the sequenced cohort were identified as smokers or heavy second-hand smokers. Adjacent normal lung tissue was taken at least 2 cm away from the tumor margin, and two pathologists confirmed morphologically that the tissue was free of malignant cells. To characterize heterogeneity of the T cell repertoire, the study applied multi-region TCR-beta sequencing to resected limited-stage small-cell lung cancers and to tumor-adjacent lung tissue. The AllPrep DNA/RNA FFPE Kit (Qiagen) was used to extract genomic DNA from the FFPE tissue.

The receptor was isolated from a woman between 65 and 79 years old with small cell lung cancer. Some clones in this sample may be carry-over from other donors' samples. The sample comprised normal tissue next to the tumor. This receptor chain uses TRBV6-7 and TRBJ2-3; the D gene is unclear. TRBV6-7 is annotated as an ORF whose role is uncertain. CDR3 reads: CASTTDTQYF. The DNA sequence is TGTGCCAGCACAACAGATACGCAGTATTTT.